The T cell receptor (beta chain) described here comes from a study of OX40 agonist ivuxolimab in advanced cancers. The CDR3 sequence is 14 residues long. The V gene lost 6 bases and the J gene lost 5 bases, with 16 bases spanning the gap. Germline CDR1 MNHEY, CDR2 SVGAGI. A note on this clone: Antigen: not known.

Study-wide results and limits: Expanded clones tended on average to be more numerous among CD8+ T cells than CD4+.

This table comes from immunoSEQ multiplex PCR, and its TCRdb copy is limited to in-frame clones, with some not included. The profile shows tens of thousands of clones, almost 90% of them singletons. J is TRBJ2-5 and V is TRBV6-5; D may be TRBD2 (6 bases). This receptor was identified in an adult with an advanced solid tumor such as melanoma, head and neck, liver or kidney cancer. The input for sequencing was CD4+ or CD8+ T cells sorted from blood, taken in a trial of the OX40 agonist ivuxolimab. In DNA form, the CDR3 reads TGTGCCAGCAGCTTGAGCGGGTCCTTGGAGACCCAGTACTTC. Protein sequence: CASSLSGSLETQYF.